A selection of T cell receptor beta chains follows, all from one sample in a study of shared clonotypes between healthy human individuals. Profiled with immunoSEQ multiplex PCR; TCRdb holds only in-frame clones, not every one. The table shows 2 million to 2.5 million clones, with about 90% occurring only once. The sequencing input was naive CD4+ T cells from PBMCs. The receptors here all came from a man between 18 and 29 years old in good health. Some clones in this sample may be carry-over from other donors' samples. CDR3s include the opening cysteine and the closing phenylalanine or tryptophan. Fields, in order: clone size, J gene, V gene, D gene, CDR3 DNA, CDR3 protein. D genes are given only for firm matches. Clone size is not always given. Where it is, it says once, few, many or a class for expanded clones.

.,TRBJ1-1,TRBV4-3,.,TGCGCCAGCAGCCAACAGGGACTGGGGAACACTGAAGCTTTCTTT,CASSQQGLGNTEAFF
few,TRBJ1-1,TRBV2,.,TGTGCCAGCCGGGAGACAGGCGGAGCTTTCTTT,CASRETGGAFF
.,TRBJ2-6,TRBV7-3,.,TGTGCCAGCAGCTTATCGGGTTCCCCCCGATTAACCTCTGGGGCCAACGTCCTGACTTTC,CASSLSGSPRLTSGANVLTF
.,TRBJ2-2,TRBV6-1,TRBD2,TGTGCCAGCAGTGTCGGACTAGCGATAACCGGGGAGCTGTTTTTT,CASSVGLAITGELFF
once,TRBJ2-1,TRBV19,.,TGTGCCAGTAGTATAGTACTTGACCTTCGAGCACCCTACAATGAGCAGTTCTTC,CASSIVLDLRAPYNEQFF
once,TRBJ2-1,TRBV28,TRBD2,TGTGCCAGCAGCCAAGCGGGAGGGGGCTACAATGAGCAGTTCTTC,CASSQAGGGYNEQFF
.,TRBJ2-3,TRBV18,.,TGTGCCAGCTCATGGAAGCCAAACACAGATACGCAGTATTTT,CASSWKPNTDTQYF
.,TRBJ2-7,TRBV7-7,TRBD1,TGTGCCAGCAGCCCGAGTCCTAGGGGGCGCGGCGAGCAGTACTTC,CASSPSPRGRGEQYF
.,TRBJ2-7,TRBV6-5,TRBD1,TGTGCCAGCAGTCGACAGGGAGTCTACGAGCAGTACTTC,CASSRQGVYEQYF
.,TRBJ1-5,TRBV27,TRBD1,TGTGCCAGCAGTTCAGGACAGGGGGGCAATCAGCCCCAGCATTTT,CASSSGQGGNQPQHF
once,TRBJ2-7,TRBV6-1,TRBD1,TGTGCCAGCAGTGGACAGGGGTACGAGCAGTACTTC,CASSGQGYEQYF
.,TRBJ2-7,TRBV5-1,TRBD2,TGCGCCAGCAGCCCAAGGACGGGGGGGCTAGCGGGAGAAGGGTACGAGCAGTACTTC,CASSPRTGGLAGEGYEQYF
.,TRBJ2-3,TRBV5-1,TRBD2,TGCGCCAGCAGGGAGGGGCCGGCGGGAGGAACAGATACGCAGTATTTT,CASREGPAGGTDTQYF
.,TRBJ1-1,TRBV11-1,.,TGTGCCAGCAGCCCCAACGGGGGGACTGAAGCTTTCTTT,CASSPNGGTEAFF
.,TRBJ2-1,TRBV7-7,TRBD2,TGTGCCAGCAGCTTAGTAGGGACTAGTAGTGTGAATGAGCAGTTCTTC,CASSLVGTSSVNEQFF
.,TRBJ1-5,TRBV5-1,TRBD1,TGCGCCAGTCTCGACAGGGGGCGAACTAGCAATCAGCCCCAGCATTTT,CASLDRGRTSNQPQHF
few,TRBJ2-4,TRBV4-2,.,TGTGCCAGCAGCCCCGGGGCGGACATTCAGTACTTC,CASSPGADIQYF
.,TRBJ1-4,TRBV2,TRBD1,TGTGCCACCACCAAACAGGGGGTACGAAGCGAAAAACTGTTTTTT,CATTKQGVRSEKLFF
.,TRBJ1-3,TRBV11-2,.,TGTGCCAGCAGCTTAGTCACGGGAGGAAACACCATATATTTT,CASSLVTGGNTIYF
once,TRBJ2-5,TRBV5-4,.,TGCGCCAGCAGCCGCACCGGGGGGCCGGGTATCCAAGAGACCCAGTACTTC,CASSRTGGPGIQETQYF
.,TRBJ1-4,TRBV7-9,.,TGTGCCAGCAGCCCGCAGACGGCGGCTAATGAAAAACTGTTTTTT,CASSPQTAANEKLFF
.,TRBJ2-7,TRBV27,.,TGTGCCAGCAGTTTTTGGGGCCGGGACAACTCCTACGAGCAGTACTTC,CASSFWGRDNSYEQYF
.,TRBJ2-5,TRBV20-1,.,TGCAGTGCTAGGGTAGGGGAGACCCAGTACTTC,CSARVGETQYF
once,TRBJ2-2,TRBV10-3,TRBD2,TGTGCCATCAGCTTGACTAGCGGGAGCCCGAACACCGGGGAGCTGTTTTTT,CAISLTSGSPNTGELFF
.,TRBJ2-7,TRBV28,.,TGTGCCAGCAGGGGGCCAGGCAGCTCCTACGAGCAGTACTTC,CASRGPGSSYEQYF
.,TRBJ2-7,TRBV9,TRBD1,TGTGCCAGCAGCCGGGACAGGGCCTACGAGCAGTACTTC,CASSRDRAYEQYF
.,TRBJ2-3,TRBV27,.,TGTGCCAGCAGTGACGGACTTCGGGCCCGGACAGATACGCAGTATTTT,CASSDGLRARTDTQYF